Below, 15 T cell receptor beta chains from the same sample are listed, as sequenced in a study of shared clonotypes between healthy human individuals. Sequencing used immunoSEQ multiplex PCR; TCRdb keeps in-frame clones, though not all of them. The sample includes 2 million to 2.5 million clones, just over 90% of them seen just once. Sequencing input: naive CD4+ T cells from PBMCs. Subset described: CD45RA+ positively selected. These receptors were taken from a man younger than 35 in good health. Some clones in this sample may be carry-over from other donors' samples.

The CDR3 region is CASSLVLSGGPGNEQFF. CDR3 coding DNA: TGCGCCAGCAGCTTGGTTTTGTCGGGAGGGCCGGGAAATGAGCAGTTCTTC. The gene calls are TRBV5-1 and TRBJ2-1; TRBD2 aligns across 8 bases. Trimming cost V 0 bases and J 7 bases; bases outside gene matches: 12. This CDR3 has 17 residues. The V gene's germline CDR1 is SGHRS and CDR2 YFSETQ.

The V call is TRBV5-4, the J call TRBJ1-2; 9 nucleotides match TRBD1. V lost 0 bases to trimming and J lost 2 bases; unmatched junction nucleotides: 5. Looked up from germline, CDR1 is SGHNT and CDR2 is YYREEE (reference sequence). The CDR3 is made up of 16 amino acids. CDR3 sequence (DNA): TGTGCCAGCAGCTTGGGTGGGACAGGGACCAACTATGGCTACACCTTC. Translating gives CASSLGGTGTNYGYTF.

The table lists this clone with a few counts. The CDR3 sequence is CAGGQGISAEAFF. As DNA, the CDR3 is TGTGCCGGGGGACAGGGGATAAGCGCTGAAGCTTTCTTT. The rearrangement uses TRBV2 and TRBJ1-1, with 10 bases fitting TRBD1. The trim removed 11 bases at V and 6 bases at J, leaving 9 bases unmatched. Germline CDR1 SNHLY, CDR2 FYNNEI. The CDR3 consists of 13 residues. The whole variable domain, filled in from reference TRBV2 and TRBJ1-1, reads EPEVTQTPSHQVTQMGQEVILRCVPISNHLYFYWYRQILGQKVEFLVSFYNNEISEKSEIFDDQFSVERPDGSNFTLKIRSTKLEDSAMYFCAGGQGISAEAFFGQGTRLTVV.

This clone has only one observation. This same CDR3 is encoded by further DNA sequences in the sample. The chain joins TRBV2 to TRBJ2-2; 12 bases match TRBD2. Germline V gives CDR1 SNHLY, CDR2 FYNNEI. Trimming took 4 bases from V and 7 from J; bases not matched to a gene: 4. This CDR3 contains 15 residues. The CDR3 region has the DNA TGTGCCAGCAGTGGACTAGCGGGAGCGGGCGGGGAGCTGTTTTTT. Protein product: CASSGLAGAGGELFF. Looking up the rest from reference TRBV2 and TRBJ2-2 gives the full variable domain: EPEVTQTPSHQVTQMGQEVILRCVPISNHLYFYWYRQILGQKVEFLVSFYNNEISEKSEIFDDQFSVERPDGSNFTLKIRSTKLEDSAMYFCASSGLAGAGGELFFGEGSRLTVL.

The CDR3 DNA reads as TGTGCCAGTAGCGGAGACGGCACCGGGGAGCTGTTTTTT. It encodes CASSGDGTGELFF. The chain couples TRBV19 to TRBJ2-2; D ambiguous. V was shortened by 6 bases and J by 4 bases, with 9 bases between the two germline ends. The CDR3 is 13 residues long. Germline CDR1 LNHDA, CDR2 SQIVND (reference sequence).

The J gene is TRBJ2-7, the V gene TRBV6-5; TRBD1 agrees at 9 bases. The CDR3 runs to 15 residues. Germline CDR1 reads MNHEY; CDR2 reads SVGAGI. Germline trimming cut 6 bases from V and 3 bases from J; bases unmatched to any gene: 9. CDR3 DNA sequence: TGTGCCAGCAGACCCACCCGGGACAGGGTCTACGAGCAGTACTTC. Residues: CASRPTRDRVYEQYF.

The rearrangement uses TRBV5-6 and TRBJ1-1, with TRBD1 matching over 8 bases. CDR3 length equals 17 residues. CDR1 is SGHDT, CDR2 YYEEEE, per germline. The junction had 12 bases not matched to a gene; V was cut back by 4 bases and J by 1 base. The CDR3 bases are TGTGCCAGCAGCCCCCCGCCAGGGGGCCCTGGGAACACTGAAGCTTTCTTT. Translating gives CASSPPPGGPGNTEAFF.

V usage is TRBV28 and J usage is TRBJ1-3; unclear D gene. Germline-derived CDR1 and CDR2 are MDHEN and SYDVKM. V lost 5 bases and J lost 0, with 11 bases in between. This CDR3 comprises 15 residues. CDR3: CASSTIRFSGNTIYF. The CDR3 bases are TGTGCCAGCAGTACTATCAGGTTCTCTGGAAACACCATATATTTT.

This chain joins TRBV30 and TRBJ2-3; D possibly corresponds to TRBD1 (6 bases). The CDR3 spans 13 residues. Deletions cut 2 bases from V and 7 bases from J, with 13 bases between. CDR1 GTSNPN and CDR2 SVGIG come from the germline V gene (reference sequence). Written as DNA, the CDR3 is TGTGCCTGGAGTAAGGACAGTTTCCATACGCAGTATTTT. Its protein product is CAWSKDSFHTQYF.

The chain combines TRBV6-1 with TRBJ1-1, with 10 bases matching TRBD1. CDR3 length: 15 amino acids. The V gene's germline CDR1 is MNHNS and CDR2 SASEGT. The ends lost 5 bases at V and 6 bases at J; junction bases unmatched: 9. CDR3 sequence reads: CASSTFGTGVSEAFF. In DNA form, the CDR3 reads TGTGCCAGCAGTACCTTCGGGACAGGGGTTTCTGAAGCTTTCTTT.

The rearrangement uses TRBV27 and TRBJ2-5; 13 bases agree with TRBD2. This CDR3 is 16 amino acids long. Germline CDR1 reads MNHEY; CDR2 reads SMNVEV (reference sequence). The V segment lost 5 bases and the J segment 5 bases; nucleotides outside the gene matches: 8. The CDR3 loop is CASSPTSGRARETQYF. The CDR3 region has the DNA TGTGCCAGCAGTCCTACTAGCGGGAGGGCCCGGGAGACCCAGTACTTC.

This clone appeared a single time. The rearrangement links TRBV7-6 to TRBJ2-7; TRBD1 is a possible D gene (6 bases). There are 15 residues in the CDR3. V lost 5 bases to trimming and J lost 0 bases, with 14 bases between them. Germline lookup yields CDR1 SGHVS and CDR2 FNYEAQ. This CDR3 is CASSPRDTYSYEQYF. The CDR3 DNA reads TGTGCCAGCAGCCCCCGGGACACCTACTCCTACGAGCAGTACTTC.

This clone has a single count. Additional DNA sequences in this sample encode the identical CDR3. This sequence joins TRBV18 and TRBJ1-1; D unclear. Trimming cost V 3 bases and J 0 bases, with 5 bases left between them. This CDR3 is built from 13 residues. CDR1 KGHSH and CDR2 LQKENI come from the germline V gene. The CDR3 sequence: CASSPNMNTEAFF. CDR3 nucleotide sequence: TGTGCCAGCTCACCGAATATGAACACTGAAGCTTTCTTT.

The chain has TRBV28 and TRBJ1-1; tentative D call: TRBD1 (6 bases). The CDR3 runs 11 residues. V gave up 10 bases and J gave up 1 base, with 7 bases separating them. CDR1 is MDHEN and CDR2 is SYDVKM in the germline V gene. The CDR3 DNA reads as TGTGCCACCAGGGGGAACACTGAAGCTTTCTTT. Its translation: CATRGNTEAFF.

The rearrangement joins TRBV6-6 to TRBJ1-1, with 7 bases that match TRBD1. J gave up 3 bases and V 2 bases, and 3 bases lay outside the gene matches. Germline values: CDR1 MNHNY, CDR2 SVGAGI (reference sequence). The CDR3 sequence is 14 residues long. The CDR3 reads CASSYIGTDTEAFF. The CDR3 nucleotides read TGTGCCAGCAGTTACATCGGGACAGACACTGAAGCTTTCTTT.